The present entry profiles one T cell receptor (beta chain) with its context. Germline CDR1 reads MNHEY; CDR2 reads SVGAGI. CDR3 length: 15 amino acids. V was pared by 6 bases and J by 0 bases, with 12 bases between. The entry originates in a study of cytomegalovirus exposure and HLA in healthy donors. Libraries were prepared by immunoSEQ multiplex PCR; TCRdb keeps only in-frame clonotypes and omits some of them. Altogether more than 90,000 clones are present, roughly 82% being singletons, with the ten largest covering about 5.3%. This chain uses TRBV6-5 with TRBJ1-3, with D tentatively TRBD1 (6 bases). Sequencing was done on a sample of PBMCs. This TCR was sampled from a man aged 18-30 years in good health and CMV-seronegative. This chain's CDR3 is CASSPDRNSGNTIYF. The CDR3 DNA reads as TGTGCCAGCAGCCCAGACAGGAACTCTGGAAACACCATATATTTT.